Listed below are T cell receptor beta chains from one sample, sequenced in a study of T cell repertoires in cytomegalovirus infection. Using its own MiXCR run on the reads, TCRdb lists one record per CDR3 protein. The sample includes some 320,000 distinct CDR3 sequences, roughly 9.5% of them seen just once. The sample comprised PBMCs. These TCRs come from a human donor in good health (CMV status not recorded). Some clones in this sample may be carry-over from other donors' samples. Each CDR3 is given with its conserved first and last residue. A D gene is named only where the DNA matches it firmly. Some rows have no size entry. The others give once, few or many, or a class for an expanded clone.

clone size,V gene,J gene,D gene,CDR3 length,CDR3 DNA,CDR3 protein
NA,TRBV6-6,TRBJ1-5,NA,14,TGTGCCAGCAGTTACTACGGAAGTAATCAGCCCCAGCATTTT,CASSYYGSNQPQHF
few,TRBV20-1,TRBJ2-3,NA,15,TGCAGTGCTAGAGAGGTCGGCAGTAACACAGATACGCAGTATTTT,CSAREVGSNTDTQYF
NA,TRBV4-3,TRBJ2-5,TRBD2,19,TGCGCCAGCAGCCACTACCTTGGGACTAGCGGGATTGGGAGGGAGACCCAGTACTTC,CASSHYLGTSGIGRETQYF
many,TRBV7-8,TRBJ2-7,NA,13,TGTGCCAGCAGCCCCAGGATCGCCTACGAGCAGTACTTC,CASSPRIAYEQYF
NA,TRBV12-3/TRBV12-4,TRBJ2-2,TRBD1,17,TGTGCCAGCAGACCAACCCCAGGGACAGGGTACACCGGGGAGCTGTTTTTT,CASRPTPGTGYTGELFF
many,TRBV7-2,TRBJ2-5,TRBD2,17,TGTGCCAGCAGCTCGAGGACTAGCGGGGGGGGGCAAGAGACCCAGTACTTC,CASSSRTSGGGQETQYF
many,TRBV7-2,TRBJ2-1,NA,15,TGTGCCAGCATCCCAGCGCCGAGCTCCTACAATGAGCAGTTCTTC,CASIPAPSSYNEQFF
few,TRBV15,TRBJ1-2,NA,16,TGTGCCACCAGCAGAGATGCAACGGGCCCTAACTATGGCTACACCTTC,CATSRDATGPNYGYTF
NA,TRBV10-3,TRBJ2-5,NA,15,TGTGCCATCAGTGAGGGCCAGGGGCCCAAGCAGACCCAGTACTTC,CAISEGQGPKQTQYF
NA,TRBV7-9,TRBJ2-6,NA,15,TGTGCCAGCAGCTTAAGTGGGTTTGGGGCCAACGTCCTGACTTTC,CASSLSGFGANVLTF
many,TRBV7-2,TRBJ2-7,TRBD1,12,TGTGCCAGCAGCTGGGGACAGGGCGAACAGTACTTC,CASSWGQGEQYF
few,TRBV6-6,TRBJ2-5,TRBD2,16,TGTGCCAGCAGCTCTGCTTCCCGCACGGGAGGGGAGACCCAGTACTTC,CASSSASRTGGETQYF
few,TRBV4-3,TRBJ2-7,NA,14,TGCGCCAGCAGCCACGACTTTGGGGCGTACGAGCAGTACTTC,CASSHDFGAYEQYF
few,TRBV4-2,TRBJ2-2,NA,17,TGTGCCAGCAGCCAAGATTGGGCAGCGGACCAGACCGGGGAGCTGTTTTTT,CASSQDWAADQTGELFF
NA,TRBV10-3,TRBJ2-3,NA,16,TGTGCCATCAGGGAACCCGGGACCCAGAACACAGATACGCAGTATTTT,CAIREPGTQNTDTQYF
NA,TRBV6-5,TRBJ2-1,NA,13,TGTGCCAGCAGTTACTCCTCCTACAATGAGCAGTTCTTC,CASSYSSYNEQFF
many,TRBV19,TRBJ1-5,NA,13,TGTGCCACCTCTTGGGGTGGCAATCAGCCCCAGCATTTT,CATSWGGNQPQHF
NA,TRBV28,TRBJ1-5,NA,14,TGTGCCAGCACCGTAGGGGCATTAAATCAGCCCCAGCATTTT,CASTVGALNQPQHF
many,TRBV7-2,TRBJ1-6,NA,18,TGTGCCAGCAGCCCCGGGAGCTCCCTCAGCTCCTATAATTCACCCCTCCACTTT,CASSPGSSLSSYNSPLHF
NA,TRBV5-6,TRBJ2-1,TRBD2,13,TGTGCCAGCAGTCCGACTAGCCGCGCTGAGCAGTTCTTC,CASSPTSRAEQFF
many,TRBV11-2,TRBJ1-1,TRBD1,17,TGTGCCAGCAGCTCCGGAGACAGGGTTGGGGGTTGGACTGAAGCTTTCTTT,CASSSGDRVGGWTEAFF
NA,TRBV6-2/TRBV6-3,TRBJ2-7,NA,13,TGTGCCAGCAGGCGACGGACACTCTACGAGCAGTACTTC,CASRRRTLYEQYF
NA,TRBV19,TRBJ2-7,NA,13,TGTGCCAGTACCCTGGGACCAACGTCCGAGCAGTACTTC,CASTLGPTSEQYF
few,TRBV6-2/TRBV6-3,TRBJ2-1,NA,13,TGTGCCAGCAGTTACTCGATGGGGAGTTATGGGTTCTTC,CASSYSMGSYGFF
many,TRBV7-2,TRBJ2-3,NA,14,TGTGCCAGCGGCCCCTCGACAGGACCGGATACGCAGTATTTT,CASGPSTGPDTQYF
NA,TRBV9,TRBJ1-1,TRBD1,15,TGTGCCAGCAGCGTAGTGAAGGGGGCGTACACTGAAGCTTTCTTT,CASSVVKGAYTEAFF
few,TRBV5-4,TRBJ2-7,NA,12,TGTGCCAGCAGCTCGAGCCCGGGACCCCCCTACTTC,CASSSSPGPPYF
few,TRBV4-2,TRBJ2-5,NA,14,TGTGCCAGCAGCCAAGTTGGGAGCCAAGAGACCCAGTACTTC,CASSQVGSQETQYF
few,TRBV25-1,TRBJ2-3,NA,14,TGTGCCAGCAGTGAAATGAGACCTGGAGATACGCAGTATTTT,CASSEMRPGDTQYF
few,TRBV6-2/TRBV6-3,TRBJ2-1,TRBD2,14,TGTGCCAGCAGAACACCGCTAGCGGTCACTGAGCAGTTCTTC,CASRTPLAVTEQFF